This T cell receptor beta chain was identified during a study of blood T cell repertoires in COVID-19. CDR1 SGHDT and CDR2 YYEEEE come from the germline V gene. V was pared by 4 bases and J by 4 bases, with 18 bases between. This CDR3 is 16 amino acids long. Original handling: Amplification with reference gene primers provided the estimates of nucleated cell counts. Assay used: immunoSEQ multiplex PCR; TCRdb lists only in-frame clones, some missing. V, J and clone size were drawn from that table, and D and trimming were deduced from the DNA. The table records more than 300,000 clones, 70% to 90% of them present only once. Participant age was roughly 18 to 89 years, and participants resided in approximately 25 US areas.

The rearrangement links TRBV5-6 to TRBJ2-1, with D perhaps TRBD1 (7 bases). Sequenced material: PBMCs or T cells enriched from blood (not recorded which). The clonotype originates from a woman aged 18 to 35 who had recovered from COVID-19. CDR3 in DNA: TGTGCCAGCAGCGATATCGGACAGGACTATTACAATGAGCAGTTCTTC. Its protein is CASSDIGQDYYNEQFF.